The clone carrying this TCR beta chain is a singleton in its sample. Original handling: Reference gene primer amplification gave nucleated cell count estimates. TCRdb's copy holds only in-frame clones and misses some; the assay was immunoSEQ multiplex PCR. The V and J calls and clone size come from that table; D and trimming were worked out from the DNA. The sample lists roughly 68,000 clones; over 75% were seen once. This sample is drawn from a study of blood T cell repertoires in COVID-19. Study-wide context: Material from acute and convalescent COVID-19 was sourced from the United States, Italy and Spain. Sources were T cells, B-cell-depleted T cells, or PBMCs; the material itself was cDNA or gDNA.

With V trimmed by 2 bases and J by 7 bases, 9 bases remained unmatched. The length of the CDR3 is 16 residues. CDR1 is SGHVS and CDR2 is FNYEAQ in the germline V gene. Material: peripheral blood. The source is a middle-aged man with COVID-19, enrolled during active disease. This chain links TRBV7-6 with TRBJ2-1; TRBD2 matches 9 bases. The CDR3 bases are TGTGCCAGCAGCTTACCGCGGGGGGGCGGTAAGAATGAGCAGTTCTTC. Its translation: CASSLPRGGGKNEQFF. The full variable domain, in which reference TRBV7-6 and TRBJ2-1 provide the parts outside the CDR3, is GAGVSQSPRYKVTKRGQDVALRCDPISGHVSLYWYRQALGQGPEFLTYFNYEAQQDKSGLPNDRFSAERPEGSISTLTIQRTEQRDSAMYRCASSLPRGGGKNEQFFGPGTRLTVL.